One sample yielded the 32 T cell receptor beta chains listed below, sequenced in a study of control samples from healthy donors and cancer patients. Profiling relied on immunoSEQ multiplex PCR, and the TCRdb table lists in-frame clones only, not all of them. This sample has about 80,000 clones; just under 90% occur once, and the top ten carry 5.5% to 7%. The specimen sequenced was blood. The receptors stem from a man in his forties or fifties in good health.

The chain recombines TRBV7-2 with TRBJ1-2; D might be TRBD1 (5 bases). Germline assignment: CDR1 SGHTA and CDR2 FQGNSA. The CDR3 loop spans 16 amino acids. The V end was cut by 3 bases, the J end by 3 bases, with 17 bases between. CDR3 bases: TGTGCCAGCAGCTTCCGACCGGGACGGCCCGACTATGGCTACACCTTC. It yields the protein CASSFRPGRPDYGYTF.

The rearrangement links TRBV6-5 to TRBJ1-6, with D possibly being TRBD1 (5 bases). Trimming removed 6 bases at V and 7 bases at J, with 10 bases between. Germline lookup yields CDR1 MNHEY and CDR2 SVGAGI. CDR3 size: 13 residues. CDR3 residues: CASSQEGNSPLHF. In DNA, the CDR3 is TGTGCCAGCAGCCAGGAGGGGAATTCACCCCTCCACTTT.

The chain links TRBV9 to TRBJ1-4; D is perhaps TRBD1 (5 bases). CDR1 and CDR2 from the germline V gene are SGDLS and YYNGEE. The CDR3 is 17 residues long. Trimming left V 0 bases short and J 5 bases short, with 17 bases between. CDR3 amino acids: CASSVAQAGRLNEKLFF. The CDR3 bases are TGTGCCAGCAGCGTAGCGCAGGCGGGACGGCTCAATGAAAAACTGTTTTTT.

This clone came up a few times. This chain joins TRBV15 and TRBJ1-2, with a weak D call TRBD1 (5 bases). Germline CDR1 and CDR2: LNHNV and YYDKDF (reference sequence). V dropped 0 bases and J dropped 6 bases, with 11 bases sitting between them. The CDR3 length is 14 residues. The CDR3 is CATSRDSRVDGYTF. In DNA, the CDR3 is TGTGCCACCAGCAGAGATTCCAGGGTCGATGGCTACACCTTC.

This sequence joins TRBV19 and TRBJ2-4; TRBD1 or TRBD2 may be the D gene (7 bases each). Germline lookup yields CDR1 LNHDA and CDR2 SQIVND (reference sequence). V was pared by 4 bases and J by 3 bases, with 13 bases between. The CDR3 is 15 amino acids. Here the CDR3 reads CASSTTGEGKNIQYF. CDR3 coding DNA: TGTGCCAGTAGTACCACAGGGGAGGGCAAAAACATTCAGTACTTC.

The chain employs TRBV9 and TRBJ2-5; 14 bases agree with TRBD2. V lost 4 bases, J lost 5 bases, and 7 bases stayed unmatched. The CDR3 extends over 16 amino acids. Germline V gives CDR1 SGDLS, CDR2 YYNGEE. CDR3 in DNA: TGTGCCAGCAGCCCCGGACTAGCGGGGGGCGGGGAGACCCAGTACTTC. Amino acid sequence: CASSPGLAGGGETQYF.

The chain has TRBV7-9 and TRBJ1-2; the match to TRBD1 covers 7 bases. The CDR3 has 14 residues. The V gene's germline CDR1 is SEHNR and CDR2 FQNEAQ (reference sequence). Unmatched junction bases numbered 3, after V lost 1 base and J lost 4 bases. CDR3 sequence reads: CASSLGGTVYGYTF. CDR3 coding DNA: TGTGCCAGCAGCTTAGGGGGGACAGTCTATGGCTACACCTTC.

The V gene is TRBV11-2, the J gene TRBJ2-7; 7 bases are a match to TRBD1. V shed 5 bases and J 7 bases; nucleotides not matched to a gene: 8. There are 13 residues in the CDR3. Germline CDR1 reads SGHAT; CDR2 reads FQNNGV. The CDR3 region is CASSATGTGEQYF. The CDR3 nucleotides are TGTGCCAGCAGCGCGACAGGGACGGGGGAGCAGTACTTC. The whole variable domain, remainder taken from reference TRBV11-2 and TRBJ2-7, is EAGVAQSPRYKIIEKRQSVAFWCNPISGHATLYWYQQILGQGPKLLIQFQNNGVVDDSQLPKDRFSAERLKGVDSTLKIQPAKLEDSAVYLCASSATGTGEQYFGPGTRLTVT.

The CDR3 protein is CASSLFPSGDTDTQYF. The CDR3 nucleotides read TGTGCCAGCAGCTTATTCCCTAGCGGTGACACAGATACGCAGTATTTT. The chain couples TRBV7-9 to TRBJ2-3, with 7 positions matching TRBD2. The germline CDR1 and CDR2 sequences are SEHNR and FQNEAQ (reference sequence). The ends lost 2 bases at V and 2 bases at J; junction bases unmatched: 7. This CDR3 comprises 16 residues.

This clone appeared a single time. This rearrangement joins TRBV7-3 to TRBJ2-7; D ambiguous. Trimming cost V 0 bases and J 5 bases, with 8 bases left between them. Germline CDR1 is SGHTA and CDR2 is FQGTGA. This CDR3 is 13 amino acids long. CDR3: CASSLTGSDEQYF. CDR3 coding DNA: TGTGCCAGCAGCTTAACGGGGTCGGACGAGCAGTACTTC.

This chain's CDR3 is CASSPWTTNTGELFF. DNA for the CDR3: TGTGCCAGCAGCCCTTGGACTACGAACACCGGGGAGCTGTTTTTT. This chain uses TRBV7-3 with TRBJ2-2, with D perhaps TRBD2 (6 bases). Germline V lookup: CDR1 SGHTA, CDR2 FQGTGA. V lost 5 bases, J lost 0 bases, and 10 bases lay in between. This CDR3 region has 15 residues.

CDR3 DNA sequence: TGTGCCAGCAGTTACTCGGCGAAGACCCAGTACTTC. Its translation is CASSYSAKTQYF. The chain uses TRBV6-6 and TRBJ2-5; D ambiguous. The CDR3 extends over 12 amino acids. Germline CDR1 and CDR2: MNHNY and SVGAGI (reference sequence). V was trimmed by 0 bases and J by 6 bases, leaving 5 bases between them.

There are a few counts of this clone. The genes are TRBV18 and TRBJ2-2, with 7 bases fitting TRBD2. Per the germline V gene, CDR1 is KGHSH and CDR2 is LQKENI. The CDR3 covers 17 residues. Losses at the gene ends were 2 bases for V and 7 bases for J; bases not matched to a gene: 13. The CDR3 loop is CASSPTYVGGSGGELFF. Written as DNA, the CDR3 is TGTGCCAGCTCACCAACGTATGTCGGGGGGAGCGGCGGGGAGCTGTTTTTT.

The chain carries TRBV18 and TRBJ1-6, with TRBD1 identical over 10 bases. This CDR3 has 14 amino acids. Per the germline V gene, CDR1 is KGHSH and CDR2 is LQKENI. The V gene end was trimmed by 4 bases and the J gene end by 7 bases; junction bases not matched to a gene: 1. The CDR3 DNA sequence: TGTGCCAGCTCACGGGACAGGGGAAATTCACCCCTCCACTTT. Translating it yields CASSRDRGNSPLHF.

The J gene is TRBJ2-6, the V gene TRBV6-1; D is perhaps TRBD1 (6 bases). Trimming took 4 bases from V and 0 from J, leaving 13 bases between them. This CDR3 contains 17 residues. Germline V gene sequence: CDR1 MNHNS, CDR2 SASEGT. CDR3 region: CASSVVRGFSGANVLTF. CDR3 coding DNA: TGTGCCAGCAGTGTGGTCAGGGGATTCTCTGGGGCCAACGTCCTGACTTTC.

CDR3 sequence: CASSFGTPDSYNSPLHF. The CDR3 DNA follows: TGTGCCAGCAGCTTCGGGACACCCGACTCCTATAATTCACCCCTCCACTTT. The genes are TRBV7-8 and TRBJ1-6; the D gene is possibly TRBD1 (6 bases). Germline lookup yields CDR1 SGHVS and CDR2 FQNEAQ. CDR3 length: 17 residues. V lost 3 bases, J lost 0 bases, and 12 bases lay in between.

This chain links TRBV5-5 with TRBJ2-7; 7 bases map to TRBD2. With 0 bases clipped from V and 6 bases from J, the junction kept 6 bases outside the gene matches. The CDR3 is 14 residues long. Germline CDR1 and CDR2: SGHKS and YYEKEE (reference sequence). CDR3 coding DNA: TGTGCCAGCAGCTTGGGCAGGGAGGGGACCGAGCAGTACTTC. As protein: CASSLGREGTEQYF.

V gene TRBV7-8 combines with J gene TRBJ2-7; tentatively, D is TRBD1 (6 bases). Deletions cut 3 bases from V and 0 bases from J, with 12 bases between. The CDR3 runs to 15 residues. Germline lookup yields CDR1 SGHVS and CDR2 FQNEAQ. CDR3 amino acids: CASSFNRASSYEQYF. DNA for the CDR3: TGTGCCAGCAGCTTTAACAGGGCGAGCTCCTACGAGCAGTACTTC.

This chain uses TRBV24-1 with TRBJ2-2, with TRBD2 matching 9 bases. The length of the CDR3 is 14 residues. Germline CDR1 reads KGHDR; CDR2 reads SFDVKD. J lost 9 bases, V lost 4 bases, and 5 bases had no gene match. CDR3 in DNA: TGTGCCACCAGTGAAGCTCTAGCGGGATGGGAGCTGTTTTTT. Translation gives CATSEALAGWELFF.

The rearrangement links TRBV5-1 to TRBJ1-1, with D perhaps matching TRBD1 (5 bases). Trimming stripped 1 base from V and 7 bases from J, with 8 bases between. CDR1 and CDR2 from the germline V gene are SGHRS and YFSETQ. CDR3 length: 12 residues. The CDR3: CASSLKTDEAFF. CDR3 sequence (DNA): TGCGCCAGCAGCTTGAAGACAGATGAAGCTTTCTTT. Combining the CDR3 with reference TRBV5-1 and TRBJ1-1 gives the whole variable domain KAGVTQTPRYLIKTRGQQVTLSCSPISGHRSVSWYQQTPGQGLQFLFEYFSETQRNKGNFPGRFSGRQFSNSRSEMNVSTLELGDSALYLCASSLKTDEAFFGQGTRLTVV.

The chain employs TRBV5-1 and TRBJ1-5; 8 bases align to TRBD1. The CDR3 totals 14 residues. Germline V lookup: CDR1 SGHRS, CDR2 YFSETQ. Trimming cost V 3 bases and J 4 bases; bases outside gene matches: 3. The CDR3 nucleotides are TGCGCCAGCAGCTCCGGGACAGGTAATCAGCCCCAGCATTTT. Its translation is CASSSGTGNQPQHF.

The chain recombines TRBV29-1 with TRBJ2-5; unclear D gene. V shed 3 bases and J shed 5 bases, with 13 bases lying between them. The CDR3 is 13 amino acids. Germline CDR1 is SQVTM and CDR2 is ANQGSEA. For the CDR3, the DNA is TGCAGCGTTGATGGAGCTCTGGGGGAGACCCAGTACTTC. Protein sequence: CSVDGALGETQYF.

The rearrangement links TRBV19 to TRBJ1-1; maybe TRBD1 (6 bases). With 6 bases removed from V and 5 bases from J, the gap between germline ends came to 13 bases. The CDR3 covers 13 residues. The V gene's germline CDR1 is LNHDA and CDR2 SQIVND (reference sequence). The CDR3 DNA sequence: TGTGCCAGTAGACAGTCAGGGGAGACTGAAGCTTTCTTT. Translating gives CASRQSGETEAFF.

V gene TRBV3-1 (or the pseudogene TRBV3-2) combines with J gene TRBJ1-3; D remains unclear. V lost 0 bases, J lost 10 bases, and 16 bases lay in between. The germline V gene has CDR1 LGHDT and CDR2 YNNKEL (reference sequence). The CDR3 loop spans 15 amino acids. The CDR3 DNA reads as TGTGCCAGCAGCCAAGAAGAAGGCATTCAGAGGACCATATATTTT. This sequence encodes CASSQEEGIQRTIYF.

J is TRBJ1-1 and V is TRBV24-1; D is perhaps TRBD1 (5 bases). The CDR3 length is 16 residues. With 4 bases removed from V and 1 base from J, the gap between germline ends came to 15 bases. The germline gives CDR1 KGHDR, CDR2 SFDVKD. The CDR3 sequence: CATSEEPGRRNTEAFF. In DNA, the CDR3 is TGTGCCACCAGTGAAGAACCGGGACGGAGGAACACTGAAGCTTTCTTT.

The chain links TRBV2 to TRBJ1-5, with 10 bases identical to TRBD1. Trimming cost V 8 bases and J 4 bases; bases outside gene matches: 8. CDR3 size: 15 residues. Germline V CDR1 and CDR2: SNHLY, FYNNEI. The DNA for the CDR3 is TGTGCCAGCTGCAAGGGGACAGGGGAAAATCAGCCCCAGCATTTT. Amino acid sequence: CASCKGTGENQPQHF.

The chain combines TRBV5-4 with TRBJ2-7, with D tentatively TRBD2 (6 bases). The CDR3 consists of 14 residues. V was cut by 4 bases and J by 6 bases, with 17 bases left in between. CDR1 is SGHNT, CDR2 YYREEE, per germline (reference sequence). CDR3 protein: CASSPPGLPSEQYF. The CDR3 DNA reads TGTGCCAGCAGCCCTCCGGGACTCCCGTCCGAGCAGTACTTC.

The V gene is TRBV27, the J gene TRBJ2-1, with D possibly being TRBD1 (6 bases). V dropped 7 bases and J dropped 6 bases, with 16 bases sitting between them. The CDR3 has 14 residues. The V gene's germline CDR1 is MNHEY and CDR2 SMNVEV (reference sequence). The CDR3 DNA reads TGTGCCAGCAAGACAGGCCTCGTGGGCAATGAGCAGTTCTTC. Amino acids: CASKTGLVGNEQFF.

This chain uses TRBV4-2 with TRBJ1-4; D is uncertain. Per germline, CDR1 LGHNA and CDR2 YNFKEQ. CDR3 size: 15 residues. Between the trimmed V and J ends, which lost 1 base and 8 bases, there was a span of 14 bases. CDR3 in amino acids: CASSQGMDRGEKLFF. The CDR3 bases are TGTGCCAGCAGCCAAGGCATGGACCGAGGGGAAAAACTGTTTTTT.

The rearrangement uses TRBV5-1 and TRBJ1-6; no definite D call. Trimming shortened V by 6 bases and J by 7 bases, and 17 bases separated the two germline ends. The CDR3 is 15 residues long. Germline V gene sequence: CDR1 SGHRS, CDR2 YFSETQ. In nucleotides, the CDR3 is TGCGCCAGCACCGAAGAGGCGTATCCAAATTCACCCCTCCACTTT. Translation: CASTEEAYPNSPLHF.

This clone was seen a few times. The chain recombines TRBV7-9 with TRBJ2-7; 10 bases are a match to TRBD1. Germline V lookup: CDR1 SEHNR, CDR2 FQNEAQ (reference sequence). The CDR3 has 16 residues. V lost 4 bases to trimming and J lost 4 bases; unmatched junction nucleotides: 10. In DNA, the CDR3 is TGTGCCAGCAGCTCCCTCCCGGGACAGGGGACGTACGAGCAGTACTTC. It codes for CASSSLPGQGTYEQYF.

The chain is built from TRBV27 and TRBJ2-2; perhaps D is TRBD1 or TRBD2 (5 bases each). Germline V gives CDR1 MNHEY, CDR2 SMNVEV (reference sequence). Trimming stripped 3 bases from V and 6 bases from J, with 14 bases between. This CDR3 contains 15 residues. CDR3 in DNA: TGTGCCAGCAGTTTCTCAGGGAGAGCACCCGGGGAGCTGTTTTTT. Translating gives CASSFSGRAPGELFF.